This T cell receptor beta chain was obtained from a study of blood T cell repertoires in COVID-19. In the study overall: COVID-19 samples, acute and convalescent, were from the United States, Italy and Spain. PBMCs, B-cell-depleted T cells, or T cells provided the cDNA or gDNA that made up the material.

In the source study's methods: Amplification with reference gene primers provided the estimates of nucleated cell counts. The protocol was immunoSEQ multiplex PCR, while the TCRdb copy is restricted to in-frame clones and leaves out a portion. V and J calls and clone size are given by that table; D and trimming were obtained from the DNA. This table holds under 200,000 clones, about four fifths found once. After removal of 8 bases from V and 5 bases from J, the junction contained 12 bases not matched to a gene. The germline V gene encodes CDR1 MNHEY and CDR2 SVGAGI. The CDR3 covers 15 residues. Sequencing input: peripheral blood. The chain uses TRBV6-5 and TRBJ2-1; 7 nucleotides align to TRBD2. The TCR comes from a woman aged 40 to 55 with acute or convalescent COVID-19. CDR3 nucleotides: TGTGCCAGCTGCAATCGGGCTAGCGGTGACAATGAGCAGTTCTTC. This translates into CASCNRASGDNEQFF.